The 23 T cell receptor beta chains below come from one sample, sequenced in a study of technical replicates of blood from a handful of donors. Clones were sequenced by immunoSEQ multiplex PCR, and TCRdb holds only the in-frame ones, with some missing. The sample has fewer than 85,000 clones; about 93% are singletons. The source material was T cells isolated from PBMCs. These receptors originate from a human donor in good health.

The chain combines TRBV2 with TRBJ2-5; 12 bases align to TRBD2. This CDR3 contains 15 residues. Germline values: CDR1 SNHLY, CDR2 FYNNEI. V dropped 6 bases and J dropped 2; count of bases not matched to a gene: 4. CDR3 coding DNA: TGTGCCAGCAGCGGACTAGCGGGAAAACAAGAGACCCAGTACTTC. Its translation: CASSGLAGKQETQYF.

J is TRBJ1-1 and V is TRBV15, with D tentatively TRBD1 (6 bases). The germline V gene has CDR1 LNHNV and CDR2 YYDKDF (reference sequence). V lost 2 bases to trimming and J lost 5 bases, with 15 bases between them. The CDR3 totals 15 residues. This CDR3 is CATSRPEGGRTEAFF. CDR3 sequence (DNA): TGTGCCACCAGCAGACCGGAGGGGGGGCGGACTGAAGCTTTCTTT.

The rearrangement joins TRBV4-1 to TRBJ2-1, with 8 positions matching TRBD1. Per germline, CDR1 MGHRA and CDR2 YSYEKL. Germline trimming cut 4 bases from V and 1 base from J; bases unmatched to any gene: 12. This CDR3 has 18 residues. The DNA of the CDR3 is TGCGCCAGCAGCCCCCCGGGACAGGTGGACTGGTCCTACAATGAGCAGTTCTTC. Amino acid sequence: CASSPPGQVDWSYNEQFF.

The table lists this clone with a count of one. Here the CDR3 DNA reads TGTGCCAGCAGCGTATCAGGGGATCCCTACGAGCAGTACTTC. Translated, it gives CASSVSGDPYEQYF. V gene TRBV7-2 combines with J gene TRBJ2-7; D perhaps matches TRBD1 (6 bases). Per germline, CDR1 SGHTA and CDR2 FQGNSA. V was shortened by 5 bases and J by 2 bases, with 13 bases between the two germline ends. CDR3 length: 14 amino acids. Together with reference TRBV7-2 and TRBJ2-7, the CDR3 gives the full variable domain: GAGVSQSPSNKVTEKGKDVELRCDPISGHTALYWYRQSLGQGLEFLIYFQGNSAPDKSGLPSDRFSAERTGGSVSTLTIQRTQQEDSAVYLCASSVSGDPYEQYFGPGTRLTVT.

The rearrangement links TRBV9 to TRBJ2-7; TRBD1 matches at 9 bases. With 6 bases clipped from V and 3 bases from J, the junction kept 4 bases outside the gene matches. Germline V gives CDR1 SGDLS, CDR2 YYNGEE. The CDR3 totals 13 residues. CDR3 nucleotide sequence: TGTGCCAGCAACCGGGACAGGGACTACGAGCAGTACTTC. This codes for CASNRDRDYEQYF. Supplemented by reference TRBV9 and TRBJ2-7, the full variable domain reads DSGVTQTPKHLITATGQRVTLRCSPRSGDLSVYWYQQSLDQGLQFLIQYYNGEERAKGNILERFSAQQFPDLHSELNLSSLELGDSALYFCASNRDRDYEQYFGPGTRLTVT.

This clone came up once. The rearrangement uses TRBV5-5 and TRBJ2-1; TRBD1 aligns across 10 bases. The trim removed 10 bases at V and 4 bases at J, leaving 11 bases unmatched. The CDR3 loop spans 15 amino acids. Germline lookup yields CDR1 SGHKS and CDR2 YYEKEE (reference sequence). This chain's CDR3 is CAGSGTGDRYNEQFF. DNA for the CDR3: TGTGCCGGATCCGGGACAGGGGACCGTTACAATGAGCAGTTCTTC. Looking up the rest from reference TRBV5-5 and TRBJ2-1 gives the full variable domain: DAGVTQSPTHLIKTRGQQVTLRCSPISGHKSVSWYQQVLGQGPQFIFQYYEKEERGRGNFPDRFSARQFPNYSSELNVNALLLGDSALYLCAGSGTGDRYNEQFFGPGTRLTVL.

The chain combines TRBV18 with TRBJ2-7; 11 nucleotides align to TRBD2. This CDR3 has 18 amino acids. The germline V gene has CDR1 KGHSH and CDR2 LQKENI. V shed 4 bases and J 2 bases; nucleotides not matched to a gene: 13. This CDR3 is CASSRTVGLAANPYEQYF. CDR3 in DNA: TGTGCCAGCTCACGCACGGTGGGACTAGCGGCTAACCCCTACGAGCAGTACTTC.

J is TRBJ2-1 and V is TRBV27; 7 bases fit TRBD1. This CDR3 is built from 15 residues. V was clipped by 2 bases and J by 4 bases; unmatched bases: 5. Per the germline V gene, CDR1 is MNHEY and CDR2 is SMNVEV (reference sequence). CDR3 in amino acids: CASSLLDRNYNEQFF. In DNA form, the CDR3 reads TGTGCCAGCAGTTTACTGGACAGGAATTACAATGAGCAGTTCTTC.

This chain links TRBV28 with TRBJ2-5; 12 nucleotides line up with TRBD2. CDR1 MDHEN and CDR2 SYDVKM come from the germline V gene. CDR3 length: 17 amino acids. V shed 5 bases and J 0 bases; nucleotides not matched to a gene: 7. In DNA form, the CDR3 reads TGTGCCAGCAGTCCCGGGACTAGCGGGTGGTACCAAGAGACCCAGTACTTC. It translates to CASSPGTSGWYQETQYF.

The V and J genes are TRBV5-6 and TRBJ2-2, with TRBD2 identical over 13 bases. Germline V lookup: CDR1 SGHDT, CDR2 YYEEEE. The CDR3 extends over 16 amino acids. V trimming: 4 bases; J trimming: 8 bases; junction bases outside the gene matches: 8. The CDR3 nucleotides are TGTGCCAGCAGCCCGGGACTAGCGGGAAATTCGGGGGAGCTGTTTTTT. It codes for CASSPGLAGNSGELFF.

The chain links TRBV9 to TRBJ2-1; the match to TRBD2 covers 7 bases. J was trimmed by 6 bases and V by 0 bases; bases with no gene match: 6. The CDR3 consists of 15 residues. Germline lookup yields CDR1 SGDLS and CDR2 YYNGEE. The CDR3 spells CASSVVGGIGNEQFF. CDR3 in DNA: TGTGCCAGCAGCGTAGTGGGAGGGATCGGCAATGAGCAGTTCTTC.

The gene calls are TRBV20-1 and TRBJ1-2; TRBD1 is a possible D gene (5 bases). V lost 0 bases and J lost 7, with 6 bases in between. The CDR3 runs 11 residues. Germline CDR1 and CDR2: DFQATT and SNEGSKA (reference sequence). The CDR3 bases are TGCAGTGCTAGAGATCAGGGTGGCTACACCTTC. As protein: CSARDQGGYTF.

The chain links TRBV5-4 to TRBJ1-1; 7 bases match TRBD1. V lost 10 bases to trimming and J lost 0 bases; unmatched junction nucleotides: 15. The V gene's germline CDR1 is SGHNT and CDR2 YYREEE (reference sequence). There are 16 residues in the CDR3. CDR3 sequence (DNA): TGTGCCTATACCAAAAACAGGGGTGGGCTGAACACTGAAGCTTTCTTT. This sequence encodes CAYTKNRGGLNTEAFF.

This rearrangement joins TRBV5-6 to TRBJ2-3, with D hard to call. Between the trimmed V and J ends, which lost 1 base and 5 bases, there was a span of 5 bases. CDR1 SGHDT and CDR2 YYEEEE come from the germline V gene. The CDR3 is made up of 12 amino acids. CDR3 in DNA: TGTGCCAGCAGCTTGAGCCGAGATACGCAGTATTTT. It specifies CASSLSRDTQYF. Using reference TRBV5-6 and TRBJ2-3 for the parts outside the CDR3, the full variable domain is DAGVTQSPTHLIKTRGQQVTLRCSPKSGHDTVSWYQQALGQGPQFIFQYYEEEERQRGNFPDRFSGHQFPNYSSELNVNALLLGDSALYLCASSLSRDTQYFGPGTRLTVL.

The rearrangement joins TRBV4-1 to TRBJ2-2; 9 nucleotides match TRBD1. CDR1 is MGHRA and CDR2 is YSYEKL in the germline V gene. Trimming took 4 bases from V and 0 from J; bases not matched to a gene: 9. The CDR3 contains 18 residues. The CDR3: CASSRRTGEMPNTGELFF. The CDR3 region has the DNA TGCGCCAGCAGCCGACGGACAGGGGAAATGCCGAACACCGGGGAGCTGTTTTTT.

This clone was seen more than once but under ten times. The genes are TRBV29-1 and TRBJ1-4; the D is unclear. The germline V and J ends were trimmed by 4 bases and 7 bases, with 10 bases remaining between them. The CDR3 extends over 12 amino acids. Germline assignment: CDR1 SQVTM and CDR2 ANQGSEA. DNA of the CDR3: TGCAGCGTTGCTAGGGAGAGTGAAAAACTGTTTTTT. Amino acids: CSVARESEKLFF.

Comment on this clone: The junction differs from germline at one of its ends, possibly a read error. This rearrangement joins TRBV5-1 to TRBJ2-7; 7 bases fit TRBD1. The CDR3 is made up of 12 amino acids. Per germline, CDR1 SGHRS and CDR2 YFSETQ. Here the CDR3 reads CASSFSEGAMHF. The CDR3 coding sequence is TGCGCCAGCAGCTTTTCTGAGGGGGCTATGCACTTC.

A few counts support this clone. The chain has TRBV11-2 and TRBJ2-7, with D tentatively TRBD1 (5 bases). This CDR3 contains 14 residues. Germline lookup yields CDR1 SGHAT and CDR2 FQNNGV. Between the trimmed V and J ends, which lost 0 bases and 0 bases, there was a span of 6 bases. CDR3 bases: TGTGCCAGCAGCTTAGACAGGGTCTCCTACGAGCAGTACTTC. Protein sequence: CASSLDRVSYEQYF.

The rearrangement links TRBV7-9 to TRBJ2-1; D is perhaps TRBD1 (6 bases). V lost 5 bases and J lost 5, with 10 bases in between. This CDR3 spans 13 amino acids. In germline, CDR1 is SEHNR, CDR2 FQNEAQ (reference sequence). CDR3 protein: CASSTGRHNEQFF. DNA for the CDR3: TGTGCCAGCAGCACAGGGCGTCACAATGAGCAGTTCTTC.

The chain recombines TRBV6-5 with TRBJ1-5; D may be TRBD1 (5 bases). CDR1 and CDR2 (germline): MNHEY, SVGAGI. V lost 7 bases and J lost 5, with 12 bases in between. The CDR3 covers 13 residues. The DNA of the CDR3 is TGTGCCAGCACCCGGGGGTCCCATCAGCCCCAGCATTTT. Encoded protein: CASTRGSHQPQHF.

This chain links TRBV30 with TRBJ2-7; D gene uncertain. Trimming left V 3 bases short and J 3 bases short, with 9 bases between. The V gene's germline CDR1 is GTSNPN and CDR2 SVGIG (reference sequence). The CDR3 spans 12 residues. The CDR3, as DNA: TGTGCCTGGAGCACTGACATCTACGAGCAGTACTTC. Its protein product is CAWSTDIYEQYF.

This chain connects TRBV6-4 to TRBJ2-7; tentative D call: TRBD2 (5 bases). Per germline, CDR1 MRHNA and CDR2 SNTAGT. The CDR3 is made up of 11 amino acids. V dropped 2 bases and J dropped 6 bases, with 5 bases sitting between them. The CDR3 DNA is TGTGCCAGCAGTGACGGGAGCGAGCAGTACTTC. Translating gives CASSDGSEQYF.

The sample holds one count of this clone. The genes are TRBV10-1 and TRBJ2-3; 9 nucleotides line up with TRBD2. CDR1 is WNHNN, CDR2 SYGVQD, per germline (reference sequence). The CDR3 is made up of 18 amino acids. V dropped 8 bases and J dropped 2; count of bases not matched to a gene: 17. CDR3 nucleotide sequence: TGCGCCAGCGCTGGAGGGAGACTAGCGGAATACCACACAGATACGCAGTATTTT. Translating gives CASAGGRLAEYHTDTQYF.